The clone carrying this T cell receptor (beta chain) was seen a handful of times. The antigen remains unidentified. The data derive from a study of regulatory T cells in long-lasting Graves disease. Study outcomes and limitations: Among samples with persistent disease, TRBV28, TRBJ1-2 and TRBJ2-5 were favored.

The authors built TCR beta libraries using iRepertoire HTBI primers and Arm-PCR of CDR3 regions. TCRdb redid the calling of the multiplex PCR reads with MiXCR, one entry per CDR3 protein. This sample has more than 400,000 distinct CDR3 sequences, with around 15% found just once. This CDR3 is 13 amino acids long. From germline, CDR1 is SEHNR and CDR2 FQNEAQ (reference sequence). The V gene lost 4 bases and the J gene lost 4 bases, with 9 bases spanning the gap. The time point is: newly diagnosed GD, antithyroid drugs for less than 3 months. Generation of the TCR library employed RNA extracted from PBMCs. The data also belong to a second study, concerning T cells in Graves' hyperthyroidism and ophthalmopathy.

The chain has TRBV7-9 and TRBJ2-3; a possible D gene is TRBD1 (5 bases). The sequencing used peripheral blood mononuclear cells (PBMCs), collected at new diagnosis, from a patient treated with antithyroid drugs. This TCR came from a woman aged 25 to 39 with Graves disease. The CDR3 protein is CASSSRVADTQYF. The CDR3 bases are TGTGCCAGCAGCTCCAGGGTGGCAGATACGCAGTATTTT.